This section outlines one T cell receptor beta chain sequence together with its context. Its antigen is not known. Sequenced by immunoSEQ multiplex PCR; TCRdb stores in-frame clones only, minus some. Here the sample spans roughly 68,000 clones, 74% being singletons. CD4+ T cells specific for antigen were expanded with viral peptide pools by the ViraFEST assay before sequencing. After more than 9 days in culture, the CD4+ T cells were isolated. Participants were given two doses of BNT162b2 or mRNA-1273 vaccine. Nobody among the vaccine recipients had prior SARS-CoV-2 infection (nucleocapsid antibodies were negative). Researchers reported culturing 2 million to 2.5 million PBMC in each well, adding 9 to 10 IU/ml IL-2 and about 10 ug/ml peptides. This sample was taken from a study of vaccination effects on CD4 cells after COVID-19. Looking at the study overall: Post-vaccine sampling took place a median of 72 days after the second dose.

The CDR3 loop spans 18 amino acids. CDR1 and CDR2 from the germline V gene are MGHDK and SYGVNS. Trimming stripped 0 bases from V and 5 bases from J, with 19 bases between. Specimen: CD4+ T cells from PBMCs cultured with HCoV-229E spike peptides, collected after COVID-19 vaccination. The clonotype was recovered from a human donor who received a COVID-19 vaccine. The chain uses TRBV25-1 and TRBJ2-2, with a tentative D call TRBD1 (6 bases). The CDR3 spells CASSEYEPERGGTGELFF. The CDR3 region has the DNA TGTGCCAGCAGTGAATATGAACCAGAGCGAGGGGGAACCGGGGAGCTGTTTTTT.